In this sample, the clone carrying this T cell receptor beta chain is medium-sized. The data derive from a study of metastatic and nonmetastatic thyroid tumors. Across the study: Thyroid patients, malignant and benign, had repertoires compared across blood and tumor or nodule tissue.

Nobody among the patients had been given any treatment before thyroid surgery. TCRdb reanalyzed the PCR reads with MiXCR. This table has around 26,000 clones, approximately 20% appearing once. Trimming removed 5 bases at V and 0 bases at J, with 10 bases between. This CDR3 has 14 amino acids. Germline lookup yields CDR1 MNHNS and CDR2 SASEGT. This sequence was found in a female donor with papillary thyroid cancer or a benign thyroid nodule (not recorded which). Some clones in this sample may be carry-over from other donors' samples. Input material: blood. This chain joins TRBV6-1 and TRBJ1-2; D gene ambiguous. This CDR3 reads CASSPTASNYGYTF. The CDR3 bases are TGTGCCAGCAGTCCCACAGCATCTAACTATGGCTACACCTTC.